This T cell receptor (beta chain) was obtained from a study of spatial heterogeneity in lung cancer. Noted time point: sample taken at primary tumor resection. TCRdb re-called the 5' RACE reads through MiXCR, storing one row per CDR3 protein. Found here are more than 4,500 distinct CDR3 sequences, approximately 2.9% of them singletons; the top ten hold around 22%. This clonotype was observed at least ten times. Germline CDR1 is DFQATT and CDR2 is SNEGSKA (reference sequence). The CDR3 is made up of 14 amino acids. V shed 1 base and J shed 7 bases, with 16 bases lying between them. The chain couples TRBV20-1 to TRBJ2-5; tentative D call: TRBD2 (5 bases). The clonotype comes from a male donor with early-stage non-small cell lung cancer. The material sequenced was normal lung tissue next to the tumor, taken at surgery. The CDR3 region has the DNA TGCAGTGCTAGAGGGGTCGGTGTGGGAGTGACCCAGTACTTC. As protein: CSARGVGVGVTQYF.